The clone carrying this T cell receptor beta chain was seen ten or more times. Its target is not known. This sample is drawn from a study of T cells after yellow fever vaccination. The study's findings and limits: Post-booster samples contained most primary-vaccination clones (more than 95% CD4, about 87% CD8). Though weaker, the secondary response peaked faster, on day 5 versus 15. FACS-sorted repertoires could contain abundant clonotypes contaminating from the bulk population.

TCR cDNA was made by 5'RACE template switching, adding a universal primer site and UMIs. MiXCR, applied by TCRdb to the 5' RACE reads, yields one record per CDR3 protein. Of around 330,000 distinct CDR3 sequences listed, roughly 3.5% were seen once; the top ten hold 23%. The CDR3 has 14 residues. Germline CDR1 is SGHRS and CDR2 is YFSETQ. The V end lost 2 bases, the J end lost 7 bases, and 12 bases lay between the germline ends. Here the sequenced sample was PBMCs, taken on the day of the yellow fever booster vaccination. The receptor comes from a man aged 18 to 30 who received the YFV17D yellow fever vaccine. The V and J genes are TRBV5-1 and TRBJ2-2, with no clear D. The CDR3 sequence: CASSFADPFGELFF. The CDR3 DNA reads TGCGCCAGCAGCTTCGCGGACCCGTTCGGGGAGCTGTTTTTT.